This T cell receptor (beta chain) was found in a study of T cell responses to AZD1222 COVID-19 vaccine. General study points: Donors were mostly white British, more females; clonal diversity possibly underestimated.

In regard to this clone: Antigen unknown.

TCRdb's table, derived via immunoSEQ multiplex PCR, lists solely in-frame clones and lacks some. The sample contains roughly 150,000 clones, under 95% of which appear only once. V lost 6 bases and J lost 6; bases outside the gene matches: 12. The CDR3 contains 14 residues. Germline V gives CDR1 SQVTM, CDR2 ANQGSEA. The origin of this receptor is an adult in good health. The V gene is TRBV29-1, the J gene TRBJ2-7; 9 positions agree with TRBD2. The material was peripheral blood, obtained on day 0 of AZD1222 vaccination. CDR3 in amino acids: CSVSRGTSILEQYF. DNA for the CDR3: TGCAGCGTCTCACGAGGGACTAGCATTCTCGAGCAGTACTTC.